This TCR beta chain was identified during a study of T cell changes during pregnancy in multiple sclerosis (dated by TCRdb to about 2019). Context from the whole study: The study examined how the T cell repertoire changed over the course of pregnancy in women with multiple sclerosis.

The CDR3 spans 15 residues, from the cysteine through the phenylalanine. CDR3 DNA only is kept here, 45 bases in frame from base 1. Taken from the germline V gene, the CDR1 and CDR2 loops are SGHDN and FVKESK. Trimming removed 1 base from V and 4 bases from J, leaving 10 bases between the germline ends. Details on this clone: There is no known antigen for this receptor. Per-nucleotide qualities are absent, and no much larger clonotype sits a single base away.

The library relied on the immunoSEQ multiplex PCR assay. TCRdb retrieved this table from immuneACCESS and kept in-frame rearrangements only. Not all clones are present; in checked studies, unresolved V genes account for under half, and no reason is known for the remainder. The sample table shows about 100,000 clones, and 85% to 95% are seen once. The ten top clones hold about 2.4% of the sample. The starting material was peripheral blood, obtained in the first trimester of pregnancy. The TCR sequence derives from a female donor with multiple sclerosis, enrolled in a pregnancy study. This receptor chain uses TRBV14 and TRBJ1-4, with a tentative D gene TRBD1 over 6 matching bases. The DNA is TGTGCCAGCAGCCAAGGGCAGGGGATTAATGAAAAACTGTTTTTT. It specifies CASSQGQGINEKLFF.